This T cell receptor (beta chain) emerged from a study of control samples from healthy donors and cancer patients. V lost 2 bases, J lost 4 bases, and 2 bases lay in between. CDR3 length: 12 residues. Clones were sequenced by immunoSEQ multiplex PCR, and TCRdb holds only the in-frame ones, with some missing. The sample has 40,000 to 50,000 clones, approximately 93% seen once; the top ten hold 23%. The chain carries TRBV12-3 or TRBV12-4 and TRBJ2-2; D remains ambiguous. The sequencing sample was made of PBMCs. This receptor was taken from a woman between 45 and 60 years old with head and neck cancer. CDR3 protein: CASSLPTGELFF. CDR3 nucleotides: TGTGCCAGCAGTTTACCCACCGGGGAGCTGTTTTTT.